The 30 T cell receptor beta chains below come from one sample, sequenced in a study of beta chain features in type 1 diabetes. Study results and caveats: All four CD4+ subsets from Type 1 diabetes patients carried moderately but significantly shorter TCRB CDR3s.

Reverse transcribing all isolated RNA meant expressed TCRB transcripts were sequenced. The data were produced by immunoSEQ multiplex PCR, yet TCRdb's version contains in-frame clones alone and is incomplete. The sample holds a few hundred thousand clones, around 16% seen once. Their antigens are not known. Sequenced input: naive CD4+ T cells from blood. Receptor source: a man aged 30 to 39 with type 1 diabetes.

The gene calls are TRBV10-3 and TRBJ1-3; D ambiguous. V shed 10 bases and J shed 0 bases, with 16 bases lying between them. The CDR3 contains 15 residues. The germline V gene encodes CDR1 ENHRY and CDR2 SYGVKD. The CDR3 DNA follows: TGTGCCACGCGACGTGGACCTACCTCTGGAAACACCATATATTTT. Residues: CATRRGPTSGNTIYF.

This clone was counted between two and nine times. The chain links TRBV29-1 to TRBJ2-5; 8 positions agree with TRBD1. Germline V gene data show CDR1 as SQVTM and CDR2 as ANQGSEA. The CDR3 has 13 amino acids. V lost 5 bases and J lost 3; bases outside the gene matches: 5. Here the CDR3 DNA reads TGCAGCGTTTTACAGGGGGGAGAAGAGACCCAGTACTTC. Translation: CSVLQGGEETQYF.

This clone occurred a few times. The gene calls are TRBV5-1 and TRBJ2-7; no clear D gene. CDR1 SGHRS and CDR2 YFSETQ come from the germline V gene. The CDR3 is 14 amino acids. V was trimmed by 2 bases and J by 3 bases, leaving 12 bases between them. The CDR3, as DNA: TGCGCCAGCAGCTTTTCGTCTTCTAACTACGAGCAGTACTTC. Protein product: CASSFSSSNYEQYF. The whole variable domain, filled in from reference TRBV5-1 and TRBJ2-7, reads KAGVTQTPRYLIKTRGQQVTLSCSPISGHRSVSWYQQTPGQGLQFLFEYFSETQRNKGNFPGRFSGRQFSNSRSEMNVSTLELGDSALYLCASSFSSSNYEQYFGPGTRLTVT.

There are a few counts of this clone. V and J are TRBV5-1 and TRBJ2-7; D perhaps matches TRBD1 (5 bases). Germline V gives CDR1 SGHRS, CDR2 YFSETQ. V was pared by 4 bases and J by 3 bases, with 11 bases between. The CDR3 has 13 amino acids. CDR3 residues: CASSQTAHYEQYF. The DNA for the CDR3 is TGCGCCAGCAGCCAGACAGCTCACTACGAGCAGTACTTC.

CDR3 nucleotides: TGTGCCAGCAGCAATACCCCCCTGACCCAGTACTTC. This gives the protein CASSNTPLTQYF. This rearrangement joins TRBV9 to TRBJ2-5; unclear D gene. Germline CDR1 reads SGDLS; CDR2 reads YYNGEE. V dropped 4 bases and J dropped 7 bases, with 11 bases sitting between them. The CDR3 is 12 amino acids.

This clone was detected a few times. J is TRBJ2-3 and V is TRBV4-1; D is unresolved. The CDR3 has 12 residues. The germline V gene encodes CDR1 MGHRA and CDR2 YSYEKL. V was cut by 2 bases and J by 5 bases, with 5 bases left in between. This CDR3 is CASSQPQDTQYF. Here the CDR3 DNA reads TGCGCCAGCAGCCAACCTCAAGATACGCAGTATTTT.

This clone was observed a few times. This chain links TRBV7-9 with TRBJ2-1; perhaps TRBD2 as D (7 bases). There are 16 residues in the CDR3. V lost 5 bases, J lost 2 bases, and 16 bases lay in between. CDR1 is SEHNR, CDR2 FQNEAQ, per germline (reference sequence). The CDR3 sequence: CASSPGGATAYNEQFF. CDR3 DNA: TGTGCCAGCAGCCCTGGGGGGGCCACAGCCTACAATGAGCAGTTCTTC.

The DNA of the CDR3 is TGTGCCAGCAGCGGACAGGGGCGGGACACTGAAGCTTTCTTT. This sequence encodes CASSGQGRDTEAFF. This chain joins TRBV9 and TRBJ1-1; 8 bases match TRBD1. The trim removed 3 bases at V and 3 bases at J, leaving 4 bases unmatched. CDR1 and CDR2 from the germline V gene are SGDLS and YYNGEE. CDR3 length equals 14 residues.

The chain is built from TRBV30 and TRBJ1-2, with unresolved D. V dropped 3 bases and J dropped 9 bases, with 14 bases sitting between them. CDR1 is GTSNPN and CDR2 is SVGIG in the germline V gene (reference sequence). The CDR3 is 12 amino acids. DNA for the CDR3: TGTGCCTGGAGATTACAAAAAGGGAGCTACACCTTC. Protein product: CAWRLQKGSYTF.

The table lists this clone with a few counts. The chain has TRBV9 and TRBJ2-3; 8 nucleotides align to TRBD2. In germline, CDR1 is SGDLS, CDR2 YYNGEE. Trimming removed 5 bases from V and 2 bases from J; junction bases left unmatched: 4. This CDR3 is built from 14 residues. CDR3 coding DNA: TGTGCCAGCAGGTCGGGAGGGCACACAGATACGCAGTATTTT. Translation gives CASRSGGHTDTQYF.

The V call is TRBV27, the J call TRBJ2-7; D is undetermined. Trimming took 0 bases from V and 2 from J, leaving 11 bases between them. The length of the CDR3 is 15 residues. Germline V gives CDR1 MNHEY, CDR2 SMNVEV (reference sequence). CDR3 sequence: CASSLSTSIPYEQYF. CDR3 sequence (DNA): TGTGCCAGCAGTTTATCGACCTCGATTCCCTACGAGCAGTACTTC.

The rearrangement uses TRBV19 and TRBJ2-7; possibly TRBD2 for D (6 bases). From germline, CDR1 is LNHDA and CDR2 SQIVND (reference sequence). Trimming left V 5 bases short and J 4 bases short, with 18 bases between. This CDR3 comprises 15 residues. Here the CDR3 reads CASSADTVGRYEQYF. CDR3 sequence (DNA): TGTGCCAGTAGTGCAGACACCGTCGGGAGATACGAGCAGTACTTC.

The chain recombines TRBV7-2 with TRBJ2-7; D call uncertain. V was clipped by 1 base and J by 3 bases, with 7 bases between them. The CDR3 has 13 residues. In germline, CDR1 is SGHTA, CDR2 FQGNSA. The DNA for the CDR3 is TGTGCCAGCAGCTTAGTTCGAGGCTACGAGCAGTACTTC. Encoded protein: CASSLVRGYEQYF. The complete variable domain, with remaining parts taken from reference TRBV7-2 and TRBJ2-7, reads GAGVSQSPSNKVTEKGKDVELRCDPISGHTALYWYRQSLGQGLEFLIYFQGNSAPDKSGLPSDRFSAERTGGSVSTLTIQRTQQEDSAVYLCASSLVRGYEQYFGPGTRLTVT.

This clone was counted only a few times. The V call is TRBV7-2, the J call TRBJ2-1; D remains ambiguous. V lost 2 bases and J 9 bases, leaving 8 bases between the germline ends. Germline-derived CDR1 and CDR2 are SGHTA and FQGNSA. CDR3 length: 12 residues. The DNA for the CDR3 is TGTGCCAGCAGCTTATTGGTCGGTGAGCAGTTCTTC. This encodes CASSLLVGEQFF.

The chain has TRBV14 and TRBJ2-3; possibly TRBD1 for D (6 bases). CDR3 length: 14 amino acids. V shed 4 bases and J shed 2 bases, with 10 bases lying between them. Per the germline V gene, CDR1 is SGHDN and CDR2 is FVKESK. CDR3 coding DNA: TGTGCCAGCAGCCGGGGGCAGTTCACAGATACGCAGTATTTT. It is translated as CASSRGQFTDTQYF.

This clone was counted only a few times. This chain joins TRBV5-1 and TRBJ2-5; D gene ambiguous. Germline assignment: CDR1 SGHRS and CDR2 YFSETQ. The CDR3 spans 15 residues. Trimming removed 3 bases from V and 2 bases from J, with 14 bases in between. The CDR3 region is CASSSGRQTQETQYF. CDR3 nucleotide sequence: TGCGCCAGCAGCTCCGGACGGCAGACACAAGAGACCCAGTACTTC.

V and J are TRBV7-8 and TRBJ2-3; D not resolved. This CDR3 is built from 15 residues. V gave up 3 bases and J gave up 0 bases, with 10 bases separating them. CDR1 and CDR2 (germline): SGHVS, FQNEAQ. The CDR3 loop reads CASSLVPASTDTQYF. In nucleotides, the CDR3 is TGTGCCAGCAGCTTGGTGCCAGCTAGCACAGATACGCAGTATTTT.

The sample holds a few counts of this clone. The rearrangement uses TRBV20-1 and TRBJ2-1; tentatively, D is TRBD2 (5 bases). The ends were cut back, 2 bases at V and 7 bases at J, with 6 bases in the middle. This CDR3 has 11 residues. The V gene's germline CDR1 is DFQATT and CDR2 SNEGSKA (reference sequence). CDR3 amino acids: CSARRRNEQFF. The CDR3 DNA follows: TGCAGTGCTAGACGGAGGAATGAGCAGTTCTTC.

A few counts support this clone. V gene TRBV30 combines with J gene TRBJ2-3; either TRBD1 or TRBD2 may fit D (5 bases each). Germline V lookup: CDR1 GTSNPN, CDR2 SVGIG (reference sequence). V lost 0 bases and J 0 bases, leaving 10 bases between the germline ends. The CDR3 length is 15 residues. CDR3 protein: CAWSVLGASTDTQYF. For the CDR3, the DNA is TGTGCCTGGAGTGTACTCGGGGCTAGCACAGATACGCAGTATTTT.

This clone was seen a handful of times. The rearrangement links TRBV2 to TRBJ1-2; D may be TRBD1 (6 bases). The V and J ends lost 6 bases and 3 bases respectively, with 26 bases between them. Germline lookup yields CDR1 SNHLY and CDR2 FYNNEI. The CDR3 runs to 18 residues. The DNA of the CDR3 is TGTGCCAGCAGCTCTAAAGGTGGAGTACAGGGAACCGACTATGGCTACACCTTC. Translated, it gives CASSSKGGVQGTDYGYTF.

The V and J genes are TRBV5-1 and TRBJ2-7; 8 bases line up with TRBD1. Trimming took 3 bases from V and 3 from J; bases not matched to a gene: 5. The CDR3 sequence is 14 residues long. Germline loops: CDR1 SGHRS, CDR2 YFSETQ. The CDR3 loop reads CASSYPTGDYEQYF. The DNA of the CDR3 is TGCGCCAGCAGCTACCCGACAGGGGACTACGAGCAGTACTTC.

As concerns this clone: The sample holds other DNA sequences that translate to the same CDR3. This chain joins TRBV20-1 and TRBJ2-7, with a possible D match to TRBD2 (6 bases). The length of the CDR3 is 11 residues. Germline V gene sequence: CDR1 DFQATT, CDR2 SNEGSKA (reference sequence). Trimming stripped 2 bases from V and 4 bases from J, with 6 bases between. The DNA of the CDR3 is TGCAGTGCTAGACGGGGGTACGAGCAGTACTTC. Protein sequence: CSARRGYEQYF.

The V call is TRBV30, the J call TRBJ2-5, with 9 bases lining up with TRBD2. The CDR3 spans 16 residues. The trim removed 0 bases at V and 1 base at J, leaving 6 bases unmatched. Germline V lookup: CDR1 GTSNPN, CDR2 SVGIG (reference sequence). The CDR3 protein is CAWSVYSGRSQETQYF. The DNA of the CDR3 is TGTGCCTGGAGTGTATACAGCGGGAGGTCCCAAGAGACCCAGTACTTC.

This clone was recorded a few times. This chain joins TRBV7-9 and TRBJ2-1; D remains ambiguous. With 1 base removed from V and 6 bases from J, the gap between germline ends came to 10 bases. The CDR3 covers 14 residues. CDR1 is SEHNR and CDR2 is FQNEAQ in the germline V gene (reference sequence). The CDR3: CASSLEVSLNEQFF. The CDR3 DNA follows: TGTGCCAGCAGCTTAGAAGTTTCGCTCAATGAGCAGTTCTTC.

This clone was detected only a few times. The gene calls are TRBV6-6 and TRBJ2-7, with 9 bases fitting TRBD1. With 2 bases clipped from V and 2 bases from J, the junction kept 4 bases outside the gene matches. Germline assignment: CDR1 MNHNY and CDR2 SVGAGI (reference sequence). The CDR3 totals 15 residues. The CDR3 DNA reads as TGTGCCAGCAGTTACCGGACAGGGGCCACCTACGAGCAGTACTTC. Protein: CASSYRTGATYEQYF.

This clone was detected a few times. This sequence joins TRBV7-2 and TRBJ2-7; TRBD2 matches 9 bases. Trimming cost V 5 bases and J 2 bases; bases outside gene matches: 7. The CDR3 consists of 15 residues. Germline values: CDR1 SGHTA, CDR2 FQGNSA. CDR3 protein: CASSVDGGRAYEQYF. CDR3 DNA sequence: TGTGCCAGCAGCGTAGACGGCGGGAGGGCCTACGAGCAGTACTTC.

In this sample, this clone turned up a few times. This sequence joins TRBV28 and TRBJ2-5, with D hard to call. The CDR3 contains 13 residues. Trimming pared 7 bases from V and 1 base from J, leaving 10 bases between. CDR1 MDHEN and CDR2 SYDVKM come from the germline V gene. CDR3 nucleotides: TGTGCCAGCACCAATTGGGGCCAAGAGACCCAGTACTTC. This translates into CASTNWGQETQYF.

J is TRBJ2-7 and V is TRBV20-1; D remains ambiguous. Germline V gene lookup returns CDR1 DFQATT and CDR2 SNEGSKA (reference sequence). Deletions cut 4 bases from V and 5 bases from J, with 9 bases between. The CDR3 runs to 11 residues. The CDR3 is CSAIHLHEQYF. The CDR3 coding sequence is TGCAGTGCTATTCATTTGCACGAGCAGTACTTC.

This clone was seen a few times. V is TRBV7-9 and J is TRBJ2-6; no firm D call. The CDR3 is 13 residues long. V lost 5 bases and J 4 bases, leaving 6 bases between the germline ends. Germline V gives CDR1 SEHNR, CDR2 FQNEAQ (reference sequence). The CDR3: CASSVGGANVLTF. CDR3 nucleotide sequence: TGTGCCAGCAGCGTCGGAGGGGCCAACGTCCTGACTTTC.

This clone has a single count. This rearrangement joins TRBV7-2 to TRBJ1-1; D is ambiguous. The germline CDR1 and CDR2 sequences are SGHTA and FQGNSA. The CDR3 contains 15 residues. V shed 1 base and J shed 1 base, with 10 bases lying between them. The CDR3 DNA follows: TGTGCCAGCAGCTTAGTTTGGCAGTCGAACACTGAAGCTTTCTTT. It specifies CASSLVWQSNTEAFF.